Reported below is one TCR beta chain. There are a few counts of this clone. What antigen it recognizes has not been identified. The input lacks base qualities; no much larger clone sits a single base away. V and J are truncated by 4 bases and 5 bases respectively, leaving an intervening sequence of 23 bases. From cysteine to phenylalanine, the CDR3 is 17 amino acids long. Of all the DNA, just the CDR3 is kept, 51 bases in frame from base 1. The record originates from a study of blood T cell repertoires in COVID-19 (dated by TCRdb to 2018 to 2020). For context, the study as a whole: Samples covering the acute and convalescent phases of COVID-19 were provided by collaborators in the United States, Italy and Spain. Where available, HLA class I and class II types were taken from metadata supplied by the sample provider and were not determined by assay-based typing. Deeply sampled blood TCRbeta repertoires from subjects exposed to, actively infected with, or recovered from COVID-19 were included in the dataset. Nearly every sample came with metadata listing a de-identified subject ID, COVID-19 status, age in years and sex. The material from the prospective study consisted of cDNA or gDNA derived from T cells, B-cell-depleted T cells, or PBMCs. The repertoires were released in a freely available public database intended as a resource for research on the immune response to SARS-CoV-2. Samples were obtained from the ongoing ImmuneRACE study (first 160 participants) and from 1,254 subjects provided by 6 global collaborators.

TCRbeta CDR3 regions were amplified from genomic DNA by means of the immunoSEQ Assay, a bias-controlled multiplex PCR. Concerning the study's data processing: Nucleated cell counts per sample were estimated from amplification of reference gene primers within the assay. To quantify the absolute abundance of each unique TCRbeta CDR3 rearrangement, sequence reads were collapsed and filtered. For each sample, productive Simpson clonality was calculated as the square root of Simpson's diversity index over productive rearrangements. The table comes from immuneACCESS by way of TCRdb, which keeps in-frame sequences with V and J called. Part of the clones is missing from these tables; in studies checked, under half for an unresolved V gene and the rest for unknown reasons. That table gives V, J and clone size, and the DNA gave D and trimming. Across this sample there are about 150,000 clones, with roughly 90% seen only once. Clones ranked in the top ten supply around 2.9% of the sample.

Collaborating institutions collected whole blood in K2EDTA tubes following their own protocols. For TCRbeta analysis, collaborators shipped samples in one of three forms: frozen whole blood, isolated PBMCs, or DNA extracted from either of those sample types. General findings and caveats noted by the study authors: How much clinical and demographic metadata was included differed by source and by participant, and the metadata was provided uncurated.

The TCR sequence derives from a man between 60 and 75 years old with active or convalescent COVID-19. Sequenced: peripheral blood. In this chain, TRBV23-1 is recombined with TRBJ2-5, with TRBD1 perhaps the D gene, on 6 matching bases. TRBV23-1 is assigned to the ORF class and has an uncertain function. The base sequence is TGCGCCAGCAGTCCAACGCAAGTGGACAGTCCCGGGGAGACCCAGTACTTC. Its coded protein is CASSPTQVDSPGETQYF.